This T cell receptor beta chain was captured in a study of blood T cell repertoires in COVID-19. Across the study: The cDNA or gDNA used as material had been derived from T cells, B-cell-depleted T cells, or PBMCs.

Enrolled through a virtual design, the participants were between roughly 18 and 100 years of age and came from approximately 25 US areas. Donors of Cohort 3 who recovered were those that had two negative PCRs, clearance, or symptom resolution. Germline V gives CDR1 GTSNPN, CDR2 SVGIG (reference sequence). CDR3 size: 13 residues. Between the trimmed V and J ends, which lost 3 bases and 5 bases, there was a span of 11 bases. Assay used: immunoSEQ multiplex PCR; TCRdb lists only in-frame clones, some missing. The table includes approximately 270,000 clones, roughly 91% detected once. The origin of this receptor is a woman in her fifties or sixties who had recovered from COVID-19. Material for sequencing was PBMCs or T cells enriched from blood (not recorded which). The chain recombines TRBV30 with TRBJ1-5; a weak D match, TRBD1 (6 bases). Here the CDR3 DNA reads TGTGCCTGGAGGGAACAGGGCGATCAGCCCCAGCATTTT. It translates to CAWREQGDQPQHF.